These 11 T cell receptor beta chains were sequenced from one sample in a study of blood T cells in healthy people across ages. A second PCR, run for about 6 to 12 cycles, used a sample-barcoded 5' primer plus a J-beta primer mix. TCRdb used MiXCR to reprocess the 5' RACE reads, holding one entry per CDR3 protein. The sample lists over 1,300,000 distinct CDR3 sequences; approximately 60% were seen once. Material: blood. The receptor source for this set is a man between 18 and 35 years old in good health.

The gene calls are TRBV29-1 and TRBJ2-1, with D possibly TRBD2 on 7 matching bases. Trimming left V 8 bases short and J 8 bases short, with 28 bases between. The length of the CDR3 is 16 residues. The germline V gene has CDR1 SQVTM and CDR2 ANQGSEA. CDR3 sequence (DNA): TGCAGCTCTCGGGGGGCCTCCCCGCCCCGGGTGGATGAGCAGTTCTTC. Amino acid sequence: CSSRGASPPRVDEQFF.

The CDR3 nucleotides are TGTGCCAGCAGAATACCCGGGACAGACACGGATACGCAGTATTTT. As protein: CASRIPGTDTDTQYF. V gene TRBV7-9 combines with J gene TRBJ2-3; 7 bases match TRBD1. The length of the CDR3 is 15 residues. Germline V gene data show CDR1 as SEHNR and CDR2 as FQNEAQ (reference sequence). V shed 6 bases and J 6 bases; nucleotides not matched to a gene: 12.

The chain combines TRBV20-1 with TRBJ2-4, with D possibly matching TRBD2 (5 bases). CDR1 is DFQATT, CDR2 SNEGSKA, per germline (reference sequence). V was trimmed by 6 bases and J by 0 bases, leaving 18 bases between them. This CDR3 has 16 residues. The CDR3 loop reads CSAEGTDTGAKNIQYF. CDR3 DNA: TGCAGTGCCGAGGGCACAGATACGGGAGCCAAAAACATTCAGTACTTC.

This clonotype was counted a single time. V and J are TRBV6-2 or TRBV6-3 and TRBJ2-5; D remains unclear. The DNA matches TRBJ2-1 better at its end, which makes the J call doubtful. The CDR3 is 14 residues long. CDR1 and CDR2 (germline): MNHEY, SVGEGT. The CDR3 reads CASSSAVDQETQFF. In nucleotides, the CDR3 is TGTGCCAGCAGTTCGGCCGTGGATCAAGAGACCCAGTTCTTC.

This sequence joins TRBV20-1 and TRBJ1-5; TRBD1 is a possible D gene (5 bases). This CDR3 comprises 17 residues. CDR1 is DFQATT, CDR2 SNEGSKA, per germline (reference sequence). V dropped 0 bases and J dropped 5 bases, with 20 bases sitting between them. CDR3 amino acids: CSARDIEDSEYDQPQHF. Written as DNA, the CDR3 is TGCAGTGCTAGAGACATAGAAGACAGCGAATATGATCAGCCCCAGCATTTT.

V gene TRBV12-3 or TRBV12-4 combines with J gene TRBJ2-1, with D possibly TRBD2 on 6 matching bases. V lost 3 bases, J lost 2 bases, and 17 bases lay in between. The CDR3 length is 17 residues. DNA of the CDR3: TGTGCCAGCAGTTTTTGGGTTACAGCGGGCACCTACAATGAGCAGTTCTTC. Translating it yields CASSFWVTAGTYNEQFF.

The sample holds a few counts of this clonotype. The rearrangement joins TRBV9 to TRBJ2-2; 11 nucleotides align to TRBD2. The CDR3 is made up of 15 amino acids. Unmatched junction bases numbered 4, after V lost 4 bases and J lost 5 bases. The germline V gene has CDR1 SGDLS and CDR2 YYNGEE. Here the CDR3 reads CASSSTSGRTGELFF. CDR3 DNA sequence: TGTGCCAGCAGCTCAACTAGCGGGAGAACCGGGGAGCTGTTTTTT.

This clonotype was seen more than once but under ten times. The CDR3 loop is CAISEEATSIETQYF. The DNA of the CDR3 is TGTGCCATCAGTGAGGAAGCGACTAGCATCGAGACCCAGTACTTC. The chain carries TRBV10-3 and TRBJ2-5; 7 bases map to TRBD2. The CDR3 consists of 15 residues. CDR1 and CDR2 (germline): ENHRY, SYGVKD. V gave up 2 bases and J gave up 5 bases; unmatched junction bases: 8.

The chain couples TRBV5-1 to TRBJ1-2; 7 bases line up with TRBD1. V trimming: 3 bases; J trimming: 4 bases; junction bases outside the gene matches: 12. The germline V gene has CDR1 SGHRS and CDR2 YFSETQ. The CDR3 covers 16 residues. CDR3 DNA sequence: TGCGCCAGCAGCTCATTCGGACAGGAAGCCCCCTATGGCTACACCTTC. It encodes CASSSFGQEAPYGYTF.

The rearrangement uses TRBV5-6 and TRBJ2-3; a possible D gene is TRBD1 (5 bases). With 2 bases removed from V and 4 bases from J, the gap between germline ends came to 11 bases. This CDR3 is built from 14 residues. Germline V CDR1 and CDR2: SGHDT, YYEEEE. As DNA, the CDR3 is TGTGCCAGCAGCTTCGGACACAGGCCAGATACGCAGTATTTT. It yields the protein CASSFGHRPDTQYF.

The V gene is TRBV10-3, the J gene TRBJ2-3; D is unresolved. CDR1 and CDR2 from the germline V gene are ENHRY and SYGVKD. The CDR3 totals 14 residues. The V end lost 3 bases, the J end lost 0 bases, and 7 bases lay between the germline ends. CDR3 DNA: TGTGCCATCAGTGAAAGGATAAGCACAGATACGCAGTATTTT. Protein sequence: CAISERISTDTQYF.